One sample yielded the 16 T cell receptor beta chains listed below, sequenced in a study of CD8 T cells in ankylosing spondylitis. TCRdb processed the 5' RACE reads anew with MiXCR; each CDR3 protein has one entry. The data contain 160,000 or so distinct CDR3 sequences, 9.8% of them seen just once; the ten biggest clones take up roughly 16%. The sample consisted of blood, either unsorted or a sorted T cell fraction (not recorded which). These receptors all come from a female donor with ankylosing spondylitis or in good health (not recorded which).

This clonotype was observed a few times. The gene calls are TRBV12-3 or TRBV12-4 and TRBJ1-5; D unresolved. Between the trimmed V and J ends, which lost 5 bases and 0 bases, there was a span of 11 bases. The CDR3 extends over 15 amino acids. The CDR3 nucleotides are TGTGCCAGCAGTGGCGCGGGATATAGCAATCAGCCCCAGCATTTT. This encodes CASSGAGYSNQPQHF.

This chain links TRBV7-2 with TRBJ2-1, with TRBD2 identical over 9 bases. The CDR3 length is 13 residues. V shed 3 bases and J 7 bases; nucleotides not matched to a gene: 1. The germline CDR1 and CDR2 sequences are SGHTA and FQGNSA. The CDR3 region has the DNA TGTGCCAGCAGCTTTGCGGGAGGGAATGAGCAGTTCTTC. Its translation is CASSFAGGNEQFF.

This clonotype showed up just a few times. The chain has TRBV20-1 and TRBJ1-2, with D perhaps matching TRBD1 (5 bases). Germline CDR1 reads DFQATT; CDR2 reads SNEGSKA (reference sequence). The CDR3 length is 15 residues. CDR3 DNA sequence: TGCGGAAAACAACCGCCTCGACAGCATAACTATGGCTACACCTTC. Translation gives CGKQPPRQHNYGYTF.

In this sample, this clonotype turned up a few times. The J gene is TRBJ2-7, the V gene TRBV11-2; D tentatively reads TRBD1 or TRBD2 (7 bases each). CDR1 SGHAT and CDR2 FQNNGV come from the germline V gene. The CDR3 contains 17 residues. V was shortened by 0 bases and J by 2 bases, with 17 bases between the two germline ends. The CDR3 loop reads CASSLDGGGTVTYEQYF. CDR3 bases: TGTGCCAGCAGCTTAGATGGGGGGGGGACAGTTACCTACGAGCAGTACTTC.

As for this clonotype: One end of the junction does not line up with germline, which may come from a read error. This rearrangement joins TRBV6-1 to TRBJ2-1, with TRBD2 matching 16 bases. Germline lookup yields CDR1 MNHNS and CDR2 SASEGT. The CDR3 sequence is 13 residues long. The CDR3 protein is CGGTSGRAWEQFF. DNA for the CDR3: TGCGGTGGGACTAGCGGGAGGGCCTGGGAGCAGTTCTTC.

The rearrangement links TRBV4-3 to TRBJ1-1, with D possibly TRBD1 on 6 matching bases. The V gene's germline CDR1 is LGHNA and CDR2 YSLEER. The CDR3 loop spans 15 amino acids. V lost 1 base, J lost 0 bases, and 9 bases lay in between. The CDR3, as DNA: TGCGCCAGCAGCCAAGTACAGGGCCTGAACACTGAAGCTTTCTTT. Its translation is CASSQVQGLNTEAFF.

This clonotype was picked up a small number of times. The chain joins TRBV5-4 to TRBJ2-7; D unclear. The V end was cut by 4 bases, the J end by 3 bases, with 8 bases between. There are 12 residues in the CDR3. Germline-derived CDR1 and CDR2 are SGHNT and YYREEE (reference sequence). CDR3 region: CASSDGDYEQYF. Here the CDR3 DNA reads TGTGCCAGCAGCGATGGGGACTACGAGCAGTACTTC.

This clonotype was found a few times. The V gene is TRBV25-1, the J gene TRBJ1-2; possibly TRBD1 for D (6 bases). The CDR3 loop spans 14 amino acids. From germline, CDR1 is MGHDK and CDR2 SYGVNS. The germline V and J ends were trimmed by 7 bases and 0 bases, with 12 bases remaining between them. The CDR3 DNA follows: TGTGCCAGCAAGGGGGGAGATTCTAACTATGGCTACACCTTC. Its protein is CASKGGDSNYGYTF.

The rearrangement links TRBV5-6 to TRBJ1-2; D remains unclear. Germline assignment: CDR1 SGHDT and CDR2 YYEEEE. Deletions cut 7 bases from V and 3 bases from J, with 16 bases between. This CDR3 comprises 14 residues. The CDR3 loop reads CASALGQVYYGYTF. Written as DNA, the CDR3 is TGTGCCAGCGCCTTGGGTCAGGTCTACTATGGCTACACCTTC.

The chain employs TRBV20-1 and TRBJ1-2; D call uncertain. This CDR3 comprises 9 residues. CDR1 is DFQATT and CDR2 is SNEGSKA in the germline V gene (reference sequence). The V and J ends lost 0 bases and 9 bases respectively, with 2 bases between them. Here the CDR3 DNA reads TGCAGTGCTAGAGAAAGCTACACCTTC. Translated, it gives CSARESYTF.

This clonotype was detected only a few times. The CDR3 loop is CSVEDPHRGAKRRPTDTQYF. DNA for the CDR3: TGCAGCGTTGAAGATCCTCATCGGGGAGCGAAGCGCCGTCCCACAGATACGCAGTATTTT. This chain uses TRBV29-1 with TRBJ2-3; D possibly corresponds to TRBD2 (5 bases). V lost 0 bases, J lost 2 bases, and 27 bases lay in between. The CDR3 runs to 20 residues. Germline lookup yields CDR1 SQVTM and CDR2 ANQGSEA.

The table lists this clonotype with a few counts. This rearrangement joins TRBV7-2 to TRBJ2-1, with D hard to call. The CDR3 has 12 residues. The V and J ends lost 5 bases and 10 bases respectively, with 12 bases between them. Germline V gene sequence: CDR1 SGHTA, CDR2 FQGNSA. Here the CDR3 reads CASSPAEWEQFF. CDR3 bases: TGTGCCAGCAGCCCCGCGGAGTGGGAGCAGTTCTTC.

The sample holds a few counts of this clonotype. This sequence joins TRBV2 and TRBJ1-4; D unresolved. The CDR3 is 11 amino acids. Trimming took off 5 bases at V and 9 bases at J, with 7 bases between the two ends. The germline gives CDR1 SNHLY, CDR2 FYNNEI. Written as DNA, the CDR3 is TGTGCCAGCAGTCCGGGTCAAAAACTGTTTTTT. Translated, it gives CASSPGQKLFF.

The chain links TRBV25-1 to TRBJ2-2; the D gene is possibly TRBD2 (6 bases). V lost 3 bases and J 6 bases, leaving 11 bases between the germline ends. Germline assignment: CDR1 MGHDK and CDR2 SYGVNS. This CDR3 region has 14 residues. CDR3 loop: CASSETWEAGELFF. The CDR3 bases are TGTGCCAGCAGTGAGACTTGGGAGGCCGGGGAGCTGTTTTTT. Supplemented by reference TRBV25-1 and TRBJ2-2, the full variable domain reads EADIYQTPRYLVIGTGKKITLECSQTMGHDKMYWYQQDPGMELHLIHYSYGVNSTEKGDLSSESTVSRIRTEHFPLTLESARPSHTSQYLCASSETWEAGELFFGEGSRLTVL.

In DNA form, the CDR3 reads TGTGCCAGCAGCCTGGGACAGCCGCCGTGGGAGCAGTACTTC. Translating gives CASSLGQPPWEQYF. The V call is TRBV27, the J call TRBJ2-7, with 7 bases lining up with TRBD1. The germline V gene encodes CDR1 MNHEY and CDR2 SMNVEV (reference sequence). V was clipped by 6 bases and J by 7 bases; unmatched bases: 12. The CDR3 runs 14 residues.

The CDR3 is CASSLDWTMGYTF. The DNA of the CDR3 is TGTGCCAGCAGCTTAGATTGGACCATGGGCTACACCTTC. The chain employs TRBV7-2 and TRBJ1-2, with D unclear. This CDR3 has 13 amino acids. Germline loops: CDR1 SGHTA, CDR2 FQGNSA. Trimming pared 1 base from V and 8 bases from J, leaving 11 bases between.